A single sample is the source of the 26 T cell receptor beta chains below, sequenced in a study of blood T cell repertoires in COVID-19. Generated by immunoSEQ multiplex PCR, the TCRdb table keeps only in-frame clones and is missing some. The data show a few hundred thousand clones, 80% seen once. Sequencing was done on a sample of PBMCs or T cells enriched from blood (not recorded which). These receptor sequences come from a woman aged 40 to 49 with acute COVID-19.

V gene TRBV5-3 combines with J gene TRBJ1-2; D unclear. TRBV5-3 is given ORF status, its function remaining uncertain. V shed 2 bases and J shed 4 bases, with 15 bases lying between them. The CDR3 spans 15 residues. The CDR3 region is CARSFVVLRCYGYTF. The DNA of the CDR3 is TGTGCCAGAAGCTTTGTCGTTCTACGGTGCTATGGCTACACCTTC.

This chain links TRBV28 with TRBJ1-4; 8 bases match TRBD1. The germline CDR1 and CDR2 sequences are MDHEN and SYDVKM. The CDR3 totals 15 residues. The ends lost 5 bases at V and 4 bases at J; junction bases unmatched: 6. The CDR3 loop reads CASSPAGGRNEKLFF. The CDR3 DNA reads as TGTGCCAGCAGTCCAGCAGGGGGCCGTAATGAAAAACTGTTTTTT. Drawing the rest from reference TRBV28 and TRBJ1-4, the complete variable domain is DVKVTQSSRYLVKRTGEKVFLECVQDMDHENMFWYRQDPGLGLRLIYFSYDVKMKEKGDIPEGYSVSREKKERFSLILESASTNQTSMYLCASSPAGGRNEKLFFGSGTQLSVL.

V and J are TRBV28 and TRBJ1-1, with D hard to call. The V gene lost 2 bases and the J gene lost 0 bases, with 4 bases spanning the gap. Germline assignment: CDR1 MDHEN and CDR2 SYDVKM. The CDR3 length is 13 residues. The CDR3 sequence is CASSLPMNTEAFF. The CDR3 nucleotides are TGTGCCAGCAGTTTACCCATGAACACTGAAGCTTTCTTT.

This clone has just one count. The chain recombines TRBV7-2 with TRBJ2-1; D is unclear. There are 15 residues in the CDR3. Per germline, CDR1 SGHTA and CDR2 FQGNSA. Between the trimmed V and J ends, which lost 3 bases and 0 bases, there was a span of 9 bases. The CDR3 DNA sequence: TGTGCCAGCAGCTTTATTGAGAGCTCCTACAATGAGCAGTTCTTC. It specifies CASSFIESSYNEQFF.

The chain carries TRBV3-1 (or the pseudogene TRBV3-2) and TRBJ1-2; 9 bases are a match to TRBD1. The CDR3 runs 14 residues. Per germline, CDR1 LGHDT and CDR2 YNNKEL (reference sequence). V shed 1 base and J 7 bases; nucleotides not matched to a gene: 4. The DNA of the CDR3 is TGTGCCAGCAGCCAAGCCACAGGGGGCGGTGGCTACACCTTC. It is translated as CASSQATGGGGYTF.

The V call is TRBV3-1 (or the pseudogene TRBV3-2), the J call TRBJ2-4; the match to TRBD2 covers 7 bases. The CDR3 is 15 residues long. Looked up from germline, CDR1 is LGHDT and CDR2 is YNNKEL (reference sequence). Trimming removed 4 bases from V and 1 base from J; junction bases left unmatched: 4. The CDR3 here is CASSPFGGAKNIQYF. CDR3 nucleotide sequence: TGTGCCAGCAGCCCCTTCGGGGGGGCCAAAAACATTCAGTACTTC.

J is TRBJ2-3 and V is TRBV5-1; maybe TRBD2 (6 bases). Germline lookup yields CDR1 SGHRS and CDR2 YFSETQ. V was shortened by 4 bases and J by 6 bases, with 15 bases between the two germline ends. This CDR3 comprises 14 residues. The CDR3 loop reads CASSARGTSDTQYF. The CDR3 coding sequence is TGCGCCAGCAGCGCCCGGGGGACTTCCGATACGCAGTATTTT.

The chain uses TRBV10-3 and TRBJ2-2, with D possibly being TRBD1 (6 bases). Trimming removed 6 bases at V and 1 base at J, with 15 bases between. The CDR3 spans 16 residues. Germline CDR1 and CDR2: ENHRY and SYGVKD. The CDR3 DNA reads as TGTGCCATCAGCTTGCCCCCGGGACAGAACACCGGGGAGCTGTTTTTT. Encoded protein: CAISLPPGQNTGELFF.

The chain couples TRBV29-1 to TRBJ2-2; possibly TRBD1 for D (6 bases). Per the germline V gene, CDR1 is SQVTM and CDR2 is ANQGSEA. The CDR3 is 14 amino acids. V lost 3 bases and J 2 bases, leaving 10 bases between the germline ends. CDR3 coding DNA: TGCAGCGTTGAGCGCAGGGGTAACACCGGGGAGCTGTTTTTT. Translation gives CSVERRGNTGELFF.

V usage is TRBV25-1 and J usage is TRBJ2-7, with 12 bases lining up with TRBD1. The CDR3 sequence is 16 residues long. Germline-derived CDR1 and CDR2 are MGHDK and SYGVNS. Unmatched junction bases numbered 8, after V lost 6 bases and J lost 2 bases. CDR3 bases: TGTGCCAGCAGCTCAATGGGACAGGGGGCGGCCTACGAGCAGTACTTC. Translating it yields CASSSMGQGAAYEQYF.

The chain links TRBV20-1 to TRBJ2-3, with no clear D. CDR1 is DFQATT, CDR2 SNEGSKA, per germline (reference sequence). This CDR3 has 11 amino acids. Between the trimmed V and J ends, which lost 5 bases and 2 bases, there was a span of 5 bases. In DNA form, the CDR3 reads TGCAGTGCTCGTTCCACAGATACGCAGTATTTT. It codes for CSARSTDTQYF.

CDR3 nucleotide sequence: TGTGCCAGTAGGCCCGATTCGACGCGGGGTGAAAAACTGTTTTTT. It yields the protein CASRPDSTRGEKLFF. The gene calls are TRBV19 and TRBJ1-4; D ambiguous. Trimming took 6 bases from V and 7 from J, leaving 18 bases between them. The CDR3 runs to 15 residues. Germline V gene lookup returns CDR1 LNHDA and CDR2 SQIVND (reference sequence). The whole variable domain, remainder taken from reference TRBV19 and TRBJ1-4, is DGGITQSPKYLFRKEGQNVTLSCEQNLNHDAMYWYRQDPGQGLRLIYYSQIVNDFQKGDIAEGYSVSREKKESFPLTVTSAQKNPTAFYLCASRPDSTRGEKLFFGSGTQLSVL.

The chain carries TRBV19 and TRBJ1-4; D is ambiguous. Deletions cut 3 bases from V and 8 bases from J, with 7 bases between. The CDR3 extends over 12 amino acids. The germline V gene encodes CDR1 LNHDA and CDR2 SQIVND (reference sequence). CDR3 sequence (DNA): TGTGCCAGTAGTATCCCGGGGGAAAAACTGTTTTTT. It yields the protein CASSIPGEKLFF.

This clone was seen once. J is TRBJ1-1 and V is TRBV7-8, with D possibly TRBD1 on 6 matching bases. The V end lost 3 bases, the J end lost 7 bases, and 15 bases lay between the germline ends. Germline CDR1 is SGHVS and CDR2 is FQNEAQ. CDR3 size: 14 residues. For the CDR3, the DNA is TGTGCCAGCAGCTTTTCGATTAAGGGGGTTGAAGCTTTCTTT. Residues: CASSFSIKGVEAFF.

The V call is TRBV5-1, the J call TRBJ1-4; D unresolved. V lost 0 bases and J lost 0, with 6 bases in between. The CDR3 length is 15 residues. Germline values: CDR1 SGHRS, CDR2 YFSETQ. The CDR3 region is CASSLGVSTNEKLFF. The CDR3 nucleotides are TGCGCCAGCAGCTTGGGTGTATCAACTAATGAAAAACTGTTTTTT.

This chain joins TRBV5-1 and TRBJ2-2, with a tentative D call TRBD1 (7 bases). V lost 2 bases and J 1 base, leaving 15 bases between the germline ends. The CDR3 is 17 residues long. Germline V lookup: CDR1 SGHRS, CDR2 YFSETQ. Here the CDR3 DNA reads TGCGCCAGCAGCTTAGGTCAGGGGGGAAAGAACACCGGGGAGCTGTTTTTT. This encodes CASSLGQGGKNTGELFF.

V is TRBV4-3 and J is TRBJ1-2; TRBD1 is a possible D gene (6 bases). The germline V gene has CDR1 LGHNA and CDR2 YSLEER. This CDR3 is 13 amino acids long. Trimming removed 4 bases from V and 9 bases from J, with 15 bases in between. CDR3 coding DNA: TGCGCCAGCAGCCCCATTGCGGGGGCAAGCTACACCTTC. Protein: CASSPIAGASYTF.

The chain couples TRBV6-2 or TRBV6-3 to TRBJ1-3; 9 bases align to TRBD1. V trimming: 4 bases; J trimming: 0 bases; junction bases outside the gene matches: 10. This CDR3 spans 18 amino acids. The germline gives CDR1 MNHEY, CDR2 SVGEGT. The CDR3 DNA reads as TGTGCCAGCAGTTTCATGCCGGGACAGGGAACCTCTGGAAACACCATATATTTT. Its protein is CASSFMPGQGTSGNTIYF.

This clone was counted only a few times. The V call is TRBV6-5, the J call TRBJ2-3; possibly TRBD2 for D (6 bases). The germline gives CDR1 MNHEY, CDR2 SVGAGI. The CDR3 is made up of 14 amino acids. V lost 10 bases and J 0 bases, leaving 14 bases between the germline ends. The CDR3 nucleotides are TGTGCCACTGGGCTAGCGACTAGCACAGATACGCAGTATTTT. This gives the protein CATGLATSTDTQYF.

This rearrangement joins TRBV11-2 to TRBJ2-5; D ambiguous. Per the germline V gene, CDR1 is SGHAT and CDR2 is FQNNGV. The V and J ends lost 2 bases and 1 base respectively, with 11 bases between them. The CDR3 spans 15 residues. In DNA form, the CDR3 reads TGTGCCAGCAGCTTACTATCTAGGCGCCAAGAGACCCAGTACTTC. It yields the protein CASSLLSRRQETQYF.

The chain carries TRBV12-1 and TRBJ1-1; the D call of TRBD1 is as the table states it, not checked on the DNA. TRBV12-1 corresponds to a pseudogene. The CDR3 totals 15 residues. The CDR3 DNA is TGTGCCAGCAGCTTTGGACAGGGGAAGAACGCTGAAGCTTTCTTT. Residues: CASSFGQGKNAEAFF.

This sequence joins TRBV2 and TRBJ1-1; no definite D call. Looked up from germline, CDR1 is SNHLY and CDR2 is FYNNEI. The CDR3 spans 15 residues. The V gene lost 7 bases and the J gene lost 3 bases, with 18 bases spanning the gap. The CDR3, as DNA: TGTGCCAGCATCAAATACGGCCGGGTTGACACTGAAGCTTTCTTT. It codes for CASIKYGRVDTEAFF.

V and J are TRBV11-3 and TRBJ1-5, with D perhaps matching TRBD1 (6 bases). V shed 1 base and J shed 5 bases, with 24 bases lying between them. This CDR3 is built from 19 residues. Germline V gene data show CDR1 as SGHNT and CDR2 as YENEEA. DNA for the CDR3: TGTGCCAGCAGCTTAGGACTTTTCGGGGTGGACAGTACATATCAGCCCCAGCATTTT. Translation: CASSLGLFGVDSTYQPQHF.

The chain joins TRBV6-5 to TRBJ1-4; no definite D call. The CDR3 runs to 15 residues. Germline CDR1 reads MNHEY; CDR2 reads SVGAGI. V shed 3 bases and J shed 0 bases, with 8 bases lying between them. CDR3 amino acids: CASSYTYPTNEKLFF. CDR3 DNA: TGTGCCAGCAGTTATACCTATCCAACTAATGAAAAACTGTTTTTT.

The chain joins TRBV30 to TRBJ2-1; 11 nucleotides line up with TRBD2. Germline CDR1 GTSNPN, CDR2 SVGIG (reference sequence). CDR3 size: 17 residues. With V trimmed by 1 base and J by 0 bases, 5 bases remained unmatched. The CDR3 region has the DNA TGTGCCTGGAGTGCCTCTAGCGGGGGGAGCTCCTACAATGAGCAGTTCTTC. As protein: CAWSASSGGSSYNEQFF.

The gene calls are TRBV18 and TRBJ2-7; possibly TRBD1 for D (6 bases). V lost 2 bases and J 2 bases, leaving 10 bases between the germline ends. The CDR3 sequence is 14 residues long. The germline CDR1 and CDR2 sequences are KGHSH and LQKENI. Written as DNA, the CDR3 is TGTGCCAGCTCACCAGGACAGTCAGCCTACGAGCAGTACTTC. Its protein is CASSPGQSAYEQYF.